Below, 3 T cell receptor beta chains from the same sample are listed, as sequenced in a study of T cells in Graves' hyperthyroidism and ophthalmopathy. RNA transcripts yielded amplified TCR beta CDR3 regions. The HTBI primer set served for first-round RT-PCR of the TCR CDR3. TCRdb reanalysed the multiplex PCR reads using MiXCR and keeps one entry per CDR3 protein. The repertoire has roughly 500,000 distinct CDR3 sequences, around a quarter of them found once; the top ten carry roughly 12%. The sequenced sample was blood. Source of these receptors: a woman in her 30s with Graves' ophthalmopathy.

Many counts were recorded for this clonotype. This rearrangement joins TRBV6-1 to TRBJ1-2, with 9 bases lining up with TRBD1. From germline, CDR1 is MNHNS and CDR2 SASEGT. CDR3 length: 14 residues. V dropped 6 bases and J dropped 8; count of bases not matched to a gene: 10. The CDR3 sequence: CASRPTGGSRGYTF. The DNA for the CDR3 is TGTGCCAGCAGACCAACAGGGGGCTCCCGGGGCTACACCTTC.

This clonotype turned up a few times. The genes are TRBV12-3 or TRBV12-4 and TRBJ1-2; 7 bases are a match to TRBD1. J lost 8 bases, V lost 6 bases, and 9 bases had no gene match. CDR3 size: 13 residues. CDR3 DNA sequence: TGTGCCAGCAGGGCAGAGGGGGCCTGGGGCTACACCTTC. Its protein is CASRAEGAWGYTF.

This clonotype has at least ten counts. Germline and junction disagree at one end, which may indicate a read error. This sequence joins TRBV6-1 and TRBJ1-2; D is perhaps TRBD1 (5 bases). Per the germline V gene, CDR1 is MNHNS and CDR2 is SASEGT. The CDR3 loop spans 14 amino acids. The CDR3 loop reads CASIEGAGTYGYTF. The DNA of the CDR3 is TGTGCCAGCATTGAAGGGGCAGGCACCTATGGCTACACCTTC.